The present T cell receptor (beta chain) was sequenced within a study of blood T cell repertoires in COVID-19. For the study at large: The United States, Italy and Spain supplied acute and convalescent COVID-19 samples. Sources were T cells, B-cell-depleted T cells, or PBMCs; the material itself was cDNA or gDNA.

CDR1 and CDR2 (germline): ENHRY, SYGVKD. V trimming: 3 bases; J trimming: 7 bases; junction bases outside the gene matches: 11. The CDR3 runs 15 residues. Original analysis: Reference gene primer amplification gave estimated nucleated cell counts. Assay used: immunoSEQ multiplex PCR; TCRdb lists only in-frame clones, some missing. That table supplies the V and J calls and clone size; D and trimming were determined from the DNA. The table has about 200,000 clones, around 85% seen once. In this sample, this clone turned up many times. This TCR derives from a woman aged 45-60 years with acute or convalescent COVID-19. The chain couples TRBV10-3 to TRBJ1-1, with TRBD1 matching over 7 bases. Specimen: peripheral blood. CDR3 sequence: CAISDTVTGAGEAFF. The CDR3 region has the DNA TGTGCCATCAGTGATACGGTTACAGGGGCTGGTGAAGCTTTCTTT.